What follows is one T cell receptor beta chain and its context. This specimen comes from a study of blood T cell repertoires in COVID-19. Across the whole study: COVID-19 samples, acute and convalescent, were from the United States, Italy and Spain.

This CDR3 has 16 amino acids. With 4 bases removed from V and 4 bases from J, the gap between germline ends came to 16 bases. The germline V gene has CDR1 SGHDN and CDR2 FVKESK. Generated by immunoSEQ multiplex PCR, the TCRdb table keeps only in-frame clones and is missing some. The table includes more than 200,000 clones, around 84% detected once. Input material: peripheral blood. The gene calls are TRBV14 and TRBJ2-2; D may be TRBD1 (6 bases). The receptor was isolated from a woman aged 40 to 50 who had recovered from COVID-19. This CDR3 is CASSPRTDLSTGELFF. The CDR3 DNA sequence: TGTGCCAGCAGCCCCAGGACAGATCTCAGCACCGGGGAGCTGTTTTTT.